These 9 T cell receptor beta chains were sequenced from one sample in a study of beta chain features in type 1 diabetes. Study conclusions and caveats: People with Type 1 diabetes carried modestly yet significantly shorter TCRB CDR3s in all four CD4+ subsets.

Which antigens these TCRs recognize remains unknown. Of the isolated RNA, all was reverse transcribed, and so the sequenced material was expressed TCRB transcripts. The protocol was immunoSEQ multiplex PCR, while the TCRdb copy is restricted to in-frame clones and leaves out a portion. The sample lists more than 300,000 clones, approximately 9.7% occurring once. Sequencing input: central memory CD4+ T cells from blood. These receptors all come from a man aged 30-40 years with type 1 diabetes.

The rearrangement joins TRBV5-6 to TRBJ2-7; 9 nucleotides match TRBD1. V lost 4 bases and J lost 6; bases outside the gene matches: 8. CDR1 SGHDT and CDR2 YYEEEE come from the germline V gene. The CDR3 consists of 14 residues. CDR3 protein: CASSPGQGYGEQYF. CDR3 bases: TGTGCCAGCAGCCCAGGACAGGGGTACGGCGAGCAGTACTTC.

This clone was picked up a small number of times. The chain combines TRBV6-5 with TRBJ1-3, with D perhaps TRBD1 (6 bases). CDR3 length equals 12 residues. Germline CDR1 is MNHEY and CDR2 is SVGAGI. V was clipped by 10 bases and J by 5 bases, with 12 bases between them. The CDR3 is CAIGTSRNTIYF. In nucleotides, the CDR3 is TGTGCCATTGGGACATCCCGAAACACCATATATTTT.

As to this clone: An end of the junction does not agree with germline; a read error may underlie this. The chain employs TRBV6-1 and TRBJ1-2, with TRBD1 matching 9 bases. The germline gives CDR1 MNHNS, CDR2 SASEGT. The CDR3 is 13 amino acids. As DNA, the CDR3 is TGTGCCAGCAGTTCCCGGACAGGGGACCAGCCTGCCTTC. It is translated as CASSSRTGDQPAF.

The rearrangement links TRBV30 to TRBJ1-4, with 8 positions matching TRBD1. CDR3 length equals 14 residues. V lost 2 bases, J lost 10 bases, and 9 bases stayed unmatched. Germline V gene sequence: CDR1 GTSNPN, CDR2 SVGIG (reference sequence). The CDR3: CAWSPDRGGGKLFF. CDR3 sequence (DNA): TGTGCCTGGAGTCCTGACAGGGGAGGGGGAAAACTGTTTTTT.

Many counts were recorded for this clone. Other DNA sequences in the same sample also yield this CDR3. The J gene is TRBJ2-7, the V gene TRBV20-1; D remains unclear. V shed 4 bases and J shed 4 bases, with 8 bases lying between them. Germline assignment: CDR1 DFQATT and CDR2 SNEGSKA (reference sequence). The CDR3 spans 11 residues. DNA of the CDR3: TGCAGTGCTAAGACTTCGTACGAGCAGTACTTC. Encoded protein: CSAKTSYEQYF.

This clone turned up a few times. The genes are TRBV6-1 and TRBJ2-7, with a tentative D call TRBD2 (6 bases). CDR1 and CDR2 from the germline V gene are MNHNS and SASEGT. Trimming removed 8 bases at V and 6 bases at J, with 14 bases between. The CDR3 is 12 amino acids. The CDR3 loop reads CASSEGQTEQYF. DNA of the CDR3: TGTGCCAGCTCGGAGGGGCAGACCGAGCAGTACTTC.

The table lists this clone with many counts. The CDR3, as DNA: TGTGCCAGCAGCCCGGGACAGGGGGCGAAAGAGTACTTC. Translating gives CASSPGQGAKEYF. The chain is built from TRBV5-6 and TRBJ2-7, with 12 bases identical to TRBD1. V shed 4 bases and J 11 bases; nucleotides not matched to a gene: 7. Germline V gene lookup returns CDR1 SGHDT and CDR2 YYEEEE. The CDR3 length is 13 residues.

In this sample, this clone turned up a few times. V is TRBV7-2 and J is TRBJ2-1, with 9 bases lining up with TRBD1. After removal of 5 bases from V and 8 bases from J, the junction contained 7 bases not matched to a gene. CDR1 SGHTA and CDR2 FQGNSA come from the germline V gene. The CDR3 is made up of 14 amino acids. CDR3: CASSRDRDGHEQFF. The CDR3 DNA reads as TGTGCCAGCAGCCGGGACAGGGATGGGCATGAGCAGTTCTTC.

This clone turned up a few times. The chain has TRBV2 and TRBJ2-2; TRBD1 is a possible D gene (6 bases). Germline assignment: CDR1 SNHLY and CDR2 FYNNEI. The V gene lost 7 bases and the J gene lost 4 bases, with 10 bases spanning the gap. The length of the CDR3 is 13 residues. CDR3 amino acids: CASKSTGTGELFF. The DNA of the CDR3 is TGTGCCAGCAAGTCGACAGGCACCGGGGAGCTGTTTTTT. The variable domain in full, with the rest retrieved from reference TRBV2 and TRBJ2-2, is EPEVTQTPSHQVTQMGQEVILRCVPISNHLYFYWYRQILGQKVEFLVSFYNNEISEKSEIFDDQFSVERPDGSNFTLKIRSTKLEDSAMYFCASKSTGTGELFFGEGSRLTVL.